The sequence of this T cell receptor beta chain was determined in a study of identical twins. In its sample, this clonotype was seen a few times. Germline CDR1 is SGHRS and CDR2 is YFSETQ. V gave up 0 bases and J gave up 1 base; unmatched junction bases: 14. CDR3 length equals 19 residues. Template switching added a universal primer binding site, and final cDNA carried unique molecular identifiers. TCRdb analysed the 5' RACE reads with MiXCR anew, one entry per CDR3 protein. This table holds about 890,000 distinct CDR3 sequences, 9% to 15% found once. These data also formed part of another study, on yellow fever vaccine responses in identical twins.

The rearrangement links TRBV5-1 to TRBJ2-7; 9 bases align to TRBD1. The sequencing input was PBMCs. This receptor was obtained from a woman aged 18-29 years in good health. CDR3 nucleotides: TGCGCCAGCAGCTTGGTTTTTACAGCTGTCGGGACAGGGTCCTACGAGCAGTACTTC. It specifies CASSLVFTAVGTGSYEQYF.